Below, 29 T cell receptor beta chains from the same sample are listed, as sequenced in a study of blood T cell repertoires in COVID-19. The table came from immunoSEQ multiplex PCR; TCRdb's copy has only in-frame clones and leaves some out. The sample comprises about 250,000 clones, approximately 89% of which are singletons, and roughly 1.6% rests with the top ten. The specimen sequenced was peripheral blood. All receptors come from a woman aged 55 to 70 who had recovered from COVID-19.

The J gene is TRBJ2-1, the V gene TRBV11-3, with TRBD2 matching 8 bases. Germline V gene lookup returns CDR1 SGHNT and CDR2 YENEEA. The J segment lost 3 bases and the V segment lost 2 bases, leaving 3 bases of the junction unmatched. The CDR3 totals 15 residues. The CDR3 sequence: CASSLTGTSYNEQFF. In DNA, the CDR3 is TGTGCCAGCAGCTTAACCGGGACTAGCTACAATGAGCAGTTCTTC.

The chain recombines TRBV7-2 with TRBJ1-3, with D possibly TRBD1 on 6 matching bases. The CDR3 extends over 16 amino acids. The germline V and J ends were trimmed by 5 bases and 4 bases, with 18 bases remaining between them. Germline V gene lookup returns CDR1 SGHTA and CDR2 FQGNSA. The DNA of the CDR3 is TGTGCCAGCAGCCCAGAACAGGGATCAGAGGGAAACACCATATATTTT. This translates into CASSPEQGSEGNTIYF.

This chain connects TRBV15 to TRBJ1-1; the D gene is possibly TRBD1 (6 bases). CDR1 and CDR2 (germline): LNHNV, YYDKDF (reference sequence). The CDR3 spans 15 residues. Trimming removed 0 bases from V and 1 base from J, with 9 bases in between. CDR3 sequence reads: CATSRDIQGNTEAFF. DNA for the CDR3: TGTGCCACCAGCAGAGATATACAGGGGAACACTGAAGCTTTCTTT. Based on the CDR3 plus reference TRBV15 and TRBJ1-1, the full variable domain is DAMVIQNPRYQVTQFGKPVTLSCSQTLNHNVMYWYQQKSSQAPKLLFHYYDKDFNNEADTPDNFQSRRPNTSFCFLDIRSPGLGDTAMYLCATSRDIQGNTEAFFGQGTRLTVV.

This rearrangement joins TRBV5-1 to TRBJ2-1, with 10 bases aligning to TRBD1. The V gene end was trimmed by 2 bases and the J gene end by 8 bases; junction bases not matched to a gene: 4. There are 14 residues in the CDR3. CDR1 is SGHRS and CDR2 is YFSETQ in the germline V gene. The CDR3 region is CASSFGTGAYEQFF. CDR3 DNA: TGCGCCAGCAGCTTCGGGACAGGGGCATATGAGCAGTTCTTC.

V usage is TRBV9 and J usage is TRBJ1-5; 8 bases agree with TRBD1. Germline V gene sequence: CDR1 SGDLS, CDR2 YYNGEE. The CDR3 totals 13 residues. With V trimmed by 0 bases and J by 11 bases, 4 bases remained unmatched. This chain's CDR3 is CASSVDTGGSQHF. CDR3 nucleotides: TGTGCCAGCAGCGTAGATACAGGGGGGTCCCAGCATTTT.

In its sample, this clone was seen many times. CDR3 sequence (DNA): TGTGCCAGCAGACTTGGGACAACTTATGGCTACACCTTC. It is translated as CASRLGTTYGYTF. The chain combines TRBV28 with TRBJ1-2, with D tentatively TRBD1 (6 bases). This CDR3 has 13 residues. CDR1 and CDR2 (germline): MDHEN, SYDVKM. V lost 6 bases to trimming and J lost 5 bases, with 13 bases between them.

The chain links TRBV11-2 to TRBJ1-2; perhaps TRBD1 as D (6 bases). Deletions cut 2 bases from V and 6 bases from J, with 16 bases between. CDR1 SGHAT and CDR2 FQNNGV come from the germline V gene. The CDR3 extends over 15 amino acids. This CDR3 reads CASSLIRGNMNGYTF. CDR3 in DNA: TGTGCCAGCAGCTTAATCAGGGGAAATATGAATGGCTACACCTTC. Variable domain in full (rest from reference TRBV11-2 and TRBJ1-2): EAGVAQSPRYKIIEKRQSVAFWCNPISGHATLYWYQQILGQGPKLLIQFQNNGVVDDSQLPKDRFSAERLKGVDSTLKIQPAKLEDSAVYLCASSLIRGNMNGYTFGSGTRLTVV.

This clone was recorded only once. J is TRBJ2-2 and V is TRBV7-6; D perhaps matches TRBD2 (6 bases). The germline V gene has CDR1 SGHVS and CDR2 FNYEAQ. V lost 1 base to trimming and J lost 3 bases, with 9 bases between them. This CDR3 has 15 amino acids. CDR3 nucleotides: TGTGCCAGCAGCTTAGGGGACTGGGACACCGGGGAGCTGTTTTTT. It yields the protein CASSLGDWDTGELFF.

This chain uses TRBV3-1 (or the pseudogene TRBV3-2) with TRBJ1-1; D is possibly TRBD1 (6 bases). V lost 3 bases and J 1 base, leaving 9 bases between the germline ends. The CDR3 length is 14 residues. CDR1 is LGHDT, CDR2 YNNKEL, per germline (reference sequence). The CDR3 here is CASSQPDRNTEAFF. The CDR3 DNA reads TGTGCCAGCAGCCAGCCGGACAGGAACACTGAAGCTTTCTTT.

The CDR3 here is CASSSRGVTDTQYF. CDR3 in DNA: TGTGCCAGCAGCTCCCGGGGGGTGACAGATACGCAGTATTTT. V gene TRBV11-3 combines with J gene TRBJ2-3; TRBD2 matches at 7 bases. Germline values: CDR1 SGHNT, CDR2 YENEEA. The CDR3 is 14 residues long. J gave up 3 bases and V 4 bases, and 4 bases lay outside the gene matches.

The chain couples TRBV11-3 to TRBJ2-2; TRBD2 aligns across 10 bases. Germline-derived CDR1 and CDR2 are SGHNT and YENEEA. The trim removed 5 bases at V and 4 bases at J, leaving 7 bases unmatched. The CDR3 contains 16 residues. The DNA for the CDR3 is TGTGCCAGCAGCGCATCTAGCGGGAGTAGCACCGGGGAGCTGTTTTTT. This translates into CASSASSGSSTGELFF.

Concerning this clone itself: The limits of the CDR3 on the DNA are not certain, so only TCRdb's listed CDR3 is given. The gene calls are TRBV21-1 and TRBJ1-5; the table gives TRBD1 as D, unverified against the DNA. TRBV21-1 is listed as a pseudogene. Both ends counted, the CDR3 spans 14 residues. The CDR3 sequence: CASIWGQGNQPQHF.

This clone has just one count. The chain has TRBV29-1 and TRBJ1-1; possibly TRBD1 for D (6 bases). Trimming left V 8 bases short and J 12 bases short, with 19 bases between. The CDR3 loop spans 11 amino acids. The germline CDR1 and CDR2 sequences are SQVTM and ANQGSEA. The CDR3 bases are TGCAGCTTTGGGGGGCAGGGATTGACTTTCTTT. Protein: CSFGGQGLTFF.

This clone was recorded a few times. J is TRBJ1-3 and V is TRBV4-3; no definite D call. V was trimmed by 3 bases and J by 0 bases, leaving 9 bases between them. Germline assignment: CDR1 LGHNA and CDR2 YSLEER. The CDR3 loop spans 15 amino acids. CDR3 DNA: TGCGCCAGCAGCCAGTTCACGCGCTCTGGAAACACCATATATTTT. Residues: CASSQFTRSGNTIYF.

The chain carries TRBV7-8 and TRBJ2-1, with 8 bases that match TRBD1. Germline V gives CDR1 SGHVS, CDR2 FQNEAQ. The V gene end was trimmed by 1 base and the J gene end by 13 bases; junction bases not matched to a gene: 9. The CDR3 loop spans 14 amino acids. The DNA of the CDR3 is TGTGCCAGCAGCTTAGGGGACAGGACCCTACCACAGTTCTTC. This translates into CASSLGDRTLPQFF.

The chain is built from TRBV3-1 (or the pseudogene TRBV3-2) and TRBJ1-4, with 7 bases fitting TRBD1. The germline V gene encodes CDR1 LGHDT and CDR2 YNNKEL (reference sequence). This CDR3 comprises 15 residues. Losses at the gene ends were 4 bases for V and 5 bases for J; bases not matched to a gene: 7. The CDR3: CASSRRQGTNEKLFF. In DNA, the CDR3 is TGTGCCAGCAGCCGCCGACAGGGAACGAATGAAAAACTGTTTTTT.

This clone is a singleton in its sample. One junction end does not reproduce the germline sequence, and a read error may be involved. The chain recombines TRBV4-1 with TRBJ2-2; D is unresolved. Germline V gene lookup returns CDR1 MGHRA and CDR2 YSYEKL. The CDR3 is 16 residues long. CDR3 sequence (DNA): TGCGCCAGCAGCCAAGATGTAGCCCTGAACCCCGGGGAGCTGTTTTTT. Protein: CASSQDVALNPGELFF.

This clone was recorded only once. The rearrangement links TRBV10-3 to TRBJ2-7, with D perhaps TRBD2 (6 bases). Trimming took 6 bases from V and 0 from J, leaving 18 bases between them. The CDR3 has 16 residues. Germline CDR1 reads ENHRY; CDR2 reads SYGVKD. The CDR3 sequence is CAISGAGTASSYEQYF. The CDR3 bases are TGTGCCATCAGCGGGGCCGGGACTGCGAGCTCCTACGAGCAGTACTTC.

The chain links TRBV7-2 to TRBJ2-7; 8 bases agree with TRBD2. The CDR3 spans 14 residues. CDR1 SGHTA and CDR2 FQGNSA come from the germline V gene. Germline trimming cut 5 bases from V and 8 bases from J; bases unmatched to any gene: 11. The CDR3 DNA follows: TGTGCCAGCAGCCCTTTCCCGACTAGCGCGAAGCAGTACTTC. It is translated as CASSPFPTSAKQYF.

The V and J genes are TRBV6-5 and TRBJ1-2; 8 bases map to TRBD1. V lost 4 bases, J lost 4 bases, and 8 bases stayed unmatched. CDR1 is MNHEY, CDR2 SVGAGI, per germline. CDR3 length equals 15 residues. The CDR3 protein is CASSFRSGGIYGYTF. The DNA for the CDR3 is TGTGCCAGCAGTTTTCGTTCAGGGGGCATCTATGGCTACACCTTC.

The gene calls are TRBV7-9 and TRBJ1-2, with no clear D. Germline CDR1 SEHNR, CDR2 FQNEAQ (reference sequence). With 6 bases removed from V and 7 bases from J, the gap between germline ends came to 21 bases. This CDR3 has 15 amino acids. The CDR3 DNA follows: TGTGCCAGCAGACCCCCGATAAGGTTCGGCGGTGGCTACACCTTC. It encodes CASRPPIRFGGGYTF. The variable domain in full, completed from reference TRBV7-9 and TRBJ1-2, reads DTGVSQNPRHKITKRGQNVTFRCDPISEHNRLYWYRQTLGQGPEFLTYFQNEAQLEKSRLLSDRFSAERPKGSFSTLEIQRTEQGDSAMYLCASRPPIRFGGGYTFGSGTRLTVV.

The rearrangement links TRBV5-1 to TRBJ2-2; 9 bases are shared with TRBD1. The junction had 4 bases not matched to a gene; V was cut back by 4 bases and J by 6 bases. Germline assignment: CDR1 SGHRS and CDR2 YFSETQ. The CDR3 is made up of 14 amino acids. The CDR3 sequence: CASSLRTGAGELFF. In DNA form, the CDR3 reads TGCGCCAGCAGCCTGCGGACAGGGGCCGGGGAGCTGTTTTTT.

This clone is a singleton in its sample. V gene TRBV14 combines with J gene TRBJ1-3; perhaps TRBD1 as D (6 bases). CDR3 size: 16 residues. V lost 5 bases, J lost 0 bases, and 14 bases lay in between. CDR1 SGHDN and CDR2 FVKESK come from the germline V gene. DNA of the CDR3: TGTGCCAGCAGCTACCGACAGGCTTTCTCTGGAAACACCATATATTTT. It encodes CASSYRQAFSGNTIYF.

The chain is built from TRBV2 and TRBJ1-1; 8 bases line up with TRBD1. The V gene's germline CDR1 is SNHLY and CDR2 FYNNEI. The CDR3 length is 13 residues. With 7 bases clipped from V and 5 bases from J, the junction kept 6 bases outside the gene matches. The CDR3 nucleotides are TGTGCCAGCAATGACAGGGGTCAAACTGAAGCTTTCTTT. Translation: CASNDRGQTEAFF.

J is TRBJ1-3 and V is TRBV10-3, with TRBD1 matching over 8 bases. This CDR3 is 15 amino acids long. In germline, CDR1 is ENHRY, CDR2 SYGVKD. V gave up 4 bases and J gave up 9 bases; unmatched junction bases: 11. DNA of the CDR3: TGTGCCATCAGTGCCCAATCCGACAGGGGAGCCACCATATATTTT. Amino acids: CAISAQSDRGATIYF.

The chain joins TRBV6-5 to TRBJ2-7; maybe TRBD1 (6 bases). V lost 5 bases, J lost 4 bases, and 6 bases lay in between. CDR3 length: 11 amino acids. The germline V gene has CDR1 MNHEY and CDR2 SVGAGI. As DNA, the CDR3 is TGTGCCAGCAGTACAGGGTACGAGCAGTACTTC. Residues: CASSTGYEQYF.

The rearrangement joins TRBV4-1 to TRBJ1-2; maybe TRBD1 (6 bases). The CDR3 has 14 residues. CDR1 and CDR2 from the germline V gene are MGHRA and YSYEKL. Trimming removed 0 bases from V and 5 bases from J, with 10 bases in between. The CDR3 DNA reads TGCGCCAGCAGCCAAGAACAGGGTGGATATGGCTACACCTTC. This gives the protein CASSQEQGGYGYTF.

The rearrangement links TRBV28 to TRBJ2-7; tentative D call: TRBD1 (6 bases). The CDR3 spans 13 residues. From germline, CDR1 is MDHEN and CDR2 SYDVKM. V lost 5 bases to trimming and J lost 4 bases, with 12 bases between them. The CDR3 region is CASSPRTEYEQYF. CDR3 in DNA: TGTGCCAGCAGTCCCAGGACAGAGTACGAGCAGTACTTC.

This clone showed up just a few times. V is TRBV4-1 and J is TRBJ2-7; 10 positions match TRBD1. The CDR3 has 16 amino acids. Germline CDR1 and CDR2: MGHRA and YSYEKL. V was pared by 3 bases and J by 6 bases, with 11 bases of the junction left unmatched. The CDR3 sequence is CASSHLPGQGLLEQYF. CDR3 coding DNA: TGCGCCAGCAGCCACCTTCCGGGACAGGGGCTCCTCGAGCAGTACTTC.